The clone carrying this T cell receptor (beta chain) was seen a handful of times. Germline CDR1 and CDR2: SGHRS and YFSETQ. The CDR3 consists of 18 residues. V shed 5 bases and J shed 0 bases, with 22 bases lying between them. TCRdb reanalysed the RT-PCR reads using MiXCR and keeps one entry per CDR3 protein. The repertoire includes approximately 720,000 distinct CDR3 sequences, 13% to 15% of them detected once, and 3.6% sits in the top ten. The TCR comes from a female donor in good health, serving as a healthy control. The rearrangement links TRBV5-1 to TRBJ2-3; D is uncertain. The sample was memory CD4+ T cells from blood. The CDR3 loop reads CASRGNSRAQTSTDTQYF. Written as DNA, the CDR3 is TGCGCCAGCAGGGGTAACAGTAGGGCCCAGACTAGCACAGATACGCAGTATTTT.